This T cell receptor (beta chain) was identified in a study of blood T cells in healthy people across ages. The study, taken as a whole, reports: Changes in expanded clonotypes were possibly confounded, as the CMV status of donors was unknown.

The CDR3 sequence is 14 residues long. Germline V gene lookup returns CDR1 SEHNR and CDR2 FQNEAQ (reference sequence). Losses at the gene ends were 6 bases for V and 1 base for J; bases not matched to a gene: 3. Primed by a sample-barcoded 5' primer and a J-beta primer mix, a second PCR proceeded for 7 to 11 cycles. Every sample returned 2.5 million or more CDR3-containing paired-end reads. Each CDR3 protein is one row after TCRdb ran MiXCR on the 5' RACE reads. Of hundreds of thousands of distinct CDR3 sequences in the sample, 25% to 30% were seen once. In this sample, this clonotype turned up many times. Antigen: not known.

Sequencing input: blood. The rearrangement links TRBV7-9 to TRBJ1-1; 9 bases are a match to TRBD1. This receptor was obtained from a woman older than 75 in good health. The CDR3 is CASSRQGGNTEAFF. The CDR3 bases are TGTGCCAGCAGTAGACAGGGGGGGAACACTGAAGCTTTCTTT.